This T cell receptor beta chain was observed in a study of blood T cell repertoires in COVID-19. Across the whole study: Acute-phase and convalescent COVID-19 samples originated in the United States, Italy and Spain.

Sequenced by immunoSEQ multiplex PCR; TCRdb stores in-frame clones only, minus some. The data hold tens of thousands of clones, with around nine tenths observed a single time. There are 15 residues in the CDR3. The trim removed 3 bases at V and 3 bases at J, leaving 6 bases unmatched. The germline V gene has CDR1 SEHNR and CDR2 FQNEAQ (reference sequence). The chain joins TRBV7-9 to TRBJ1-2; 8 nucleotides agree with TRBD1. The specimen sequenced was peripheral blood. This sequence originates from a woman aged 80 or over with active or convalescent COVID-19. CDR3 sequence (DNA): TGTGCCAGCAGCTTGGACAGGGAATTTGACTATGGCTACACCTTC. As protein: CASSLDREFDYGYTF.